This paragraph reports one T cell receptor (beta chain). Libraries were prepared by immunoSEQ multiplex PCR; TCRdb keeps only in-frame clonotypes and omits some of them. Seen here are around 250,000 clones, about 84% observed once, and the top ten hold approximately 2%. The record originates from a study of blood T cell repertoires in COVID-19. Background on the study: Sites across the United States, Italy and Spain contributed samples from acute and convalescent COVID-19.

Each participant's cohort was designated according to participant-reported clinical history. Germline assignment: CDR1 MNHEY and CDR2 SVGEGT. With V trimmed by 0 bases and J by 0 bases, 8 bases remained unmatched. The CDR3 sequence is 18 residues long. The chain is built from TRBV6-2 or TRBV6-3 and TRBJ2-4, with 7 bases identical to TRBD1. Sequencing was done on a sample of PBMCs or T cells enriched from blood (not recorded which). This receptor was identified in a woman in her 50s who had recovered from COVID-19. CDR3 loop: CASSYSATGALAKNIQYF. CDR3 nucleotides: TGTGCCAGCAGTTACTCTGCAACAGGGGCCCTAGCCAAAAACATTCAGTACTTC.